In its sample, the clone carrying this T cell receptor (beta chain) was seen many times. The sample comes from a study of CD8 T cells in ankylosing spondylitis. TCRdb recomputed calls from the 5' RACE reads with MiXCR, one row per CDR3 protein. The table records around 150,000 distinct CDR3 sequences, about an eighth of them present only once. Per germline, CDR1 SQVTM and CDR2 ANQGSEA. V trimming: 4 bases; J trimming: 10 bases; junction bases outside the gene matches: 13. This CDR3 is built from 14 residues. The specimen sequenced was blood, either unsorted or a sorted T cell fraction (not recorded which). The source of this sequence is a female donor with ankylosing spondylitis or in good health (not recorded which). The chain joins TRBV29-1 to TRBJ2-1; 7 bases line up with TRBD1. In nucleotides, the CDR3 is TGCAGCGTTGTAGGGACAGCCGCTCTGGTGGAGCAGTTCTTC. Translated: CSVVGTAALVEQFF.